The 2 T cell receptor beta chains below come from one sample, sequenced in a study of OX40 agonist ivuxolimab in advanced cancers. Libraries were prepared by immunoSEQ multiplex PCR; TCRdb keeps only in-frame clonotypes and omits some of them. The sample shows under 35,000 clones, under 80% of them seen only once. Material: CD4+ or CD8+ T cells sorted from blood, obtained in a trial of the OX40 agonist ivuxolimab. The source of these receptors is an adult with an advanced solid tumor such as melanoma, head and neck, liver or kidney cancer.

The gene calls are TRBV6-5 and TRBJ2-6; D gene unclear. This CDR3 region has 14 residues. V shed 2 bases and J shed 4 bases, with 6 bases lying between them. The germline V gene encodes CDR1 MNHEY and CDR2 SVGAGI. The CDR3 region has the DNA TGTGCCAGCAGTTACACATCCGGGGCCAACGTCCTGACTTTC. Protein sequence: CASSYTSGANVLTF.

V is TRBV11-1 and J is TRBJ1-2, with a weak D call TRBD1 (6 bases). The germline V gene has CDR1 SGHAT and CDR2 FQDESV (reference sequence). V lost 2 bases and J lost 2, with 12 bases in between. The CDR3 runs 15 residues. CDR3 residues: CASSLNPGQNYGYTF. The CDR3 nucleotides are TGTGCCAGCAGCTTAAATCCTGGACAGAACTATGGCTACACCTTC.